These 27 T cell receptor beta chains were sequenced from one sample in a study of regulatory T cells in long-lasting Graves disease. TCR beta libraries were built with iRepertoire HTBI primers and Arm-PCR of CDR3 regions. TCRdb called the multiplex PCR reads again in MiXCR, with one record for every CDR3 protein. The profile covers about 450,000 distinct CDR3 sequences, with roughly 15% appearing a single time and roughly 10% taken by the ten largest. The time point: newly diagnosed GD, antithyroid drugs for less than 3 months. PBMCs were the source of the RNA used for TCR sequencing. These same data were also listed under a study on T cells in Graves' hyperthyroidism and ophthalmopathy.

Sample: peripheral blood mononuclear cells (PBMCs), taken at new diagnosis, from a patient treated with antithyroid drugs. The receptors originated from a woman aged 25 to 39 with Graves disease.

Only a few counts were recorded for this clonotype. The DNA for the CDR3 is TGCAGTGCTAGAGCTCCGGGACTAGCGCTCACCGGGGAGCTGTTTTTT. It translates to CSARAPGLALTGELFF. V usage is TRBV20-1 and J usage is TRBJ2-2; 10 positions match TRBD2. Germline V gene lookup returns CDR1 DFQATT and CDR2 SNEGSKA (reference sequence). This CDR3 has 16 residues. The ends lost 1 base at V and 4 bases at J; junction bases unmatched: 6.

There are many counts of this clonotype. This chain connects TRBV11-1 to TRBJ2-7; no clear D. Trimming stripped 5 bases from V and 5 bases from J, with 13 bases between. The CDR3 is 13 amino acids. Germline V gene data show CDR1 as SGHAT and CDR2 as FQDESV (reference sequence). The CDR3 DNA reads TGTGCCAGCAGCCGCCGGGTTTCCCACGAGCAGTACTTC. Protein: CASSRRVSHEQYF. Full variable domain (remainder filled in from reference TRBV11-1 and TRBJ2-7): EAEVAQSPRYKITEKSQAVAFWCDPISGHATLYWYRQILGQGPELLVQFQDESVVDDSQLPKDRFSAERLKGVDSTLKIQPAELGDSAMYLCASSRRVSHEQYFGPGTRLTVT.

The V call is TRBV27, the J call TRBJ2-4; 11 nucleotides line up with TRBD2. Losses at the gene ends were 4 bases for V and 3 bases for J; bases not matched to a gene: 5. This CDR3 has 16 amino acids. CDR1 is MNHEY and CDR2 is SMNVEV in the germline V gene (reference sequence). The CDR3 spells CASSSLTSGVKNIQYF. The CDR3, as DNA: TGTGCCAGCAGTTCTCTGACTAGCGGGGTCAAAAACATTCAGTACTTC.

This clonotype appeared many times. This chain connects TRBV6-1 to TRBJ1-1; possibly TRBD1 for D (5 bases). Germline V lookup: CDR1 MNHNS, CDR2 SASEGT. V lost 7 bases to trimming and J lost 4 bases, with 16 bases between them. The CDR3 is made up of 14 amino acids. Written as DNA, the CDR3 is TGTGCCAGCACCTCGATGGGGACGTCCACTGAAGCTTTCTTT. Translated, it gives CASTSMGTSTEAFF.

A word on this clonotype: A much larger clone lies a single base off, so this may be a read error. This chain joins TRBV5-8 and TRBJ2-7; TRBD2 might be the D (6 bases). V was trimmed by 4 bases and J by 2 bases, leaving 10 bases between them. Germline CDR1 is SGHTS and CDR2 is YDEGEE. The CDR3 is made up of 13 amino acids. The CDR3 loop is CASSLPGAYEQYF. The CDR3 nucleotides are TGTGCCAGCAGCCTCCCGGGGGCCTACGAGCAGTACTTC.

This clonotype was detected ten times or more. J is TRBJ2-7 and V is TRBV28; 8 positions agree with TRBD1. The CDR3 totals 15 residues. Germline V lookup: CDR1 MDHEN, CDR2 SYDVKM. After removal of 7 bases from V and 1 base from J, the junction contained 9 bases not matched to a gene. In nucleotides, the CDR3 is TGTGCCAGCAAGACAGGGGCGGACCCTTCCTACGAGCAGTACTTC. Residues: CASKTGADPSYEQYF.

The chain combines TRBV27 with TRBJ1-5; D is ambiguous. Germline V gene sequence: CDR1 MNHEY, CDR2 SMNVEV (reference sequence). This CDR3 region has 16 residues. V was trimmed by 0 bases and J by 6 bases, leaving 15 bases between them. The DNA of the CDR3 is TGTGCCAGCAGTTTATCGGTCCGACCGGCCGGTCAGCCCCAGCATTTT. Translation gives CASSLSVRPAGQPQHF.

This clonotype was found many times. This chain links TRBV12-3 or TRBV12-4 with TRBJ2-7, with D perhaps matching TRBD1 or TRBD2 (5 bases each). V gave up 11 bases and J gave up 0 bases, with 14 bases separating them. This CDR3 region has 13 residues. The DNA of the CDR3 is TGTGCCTCCCGGGGCGTTCTCTCCTACGAGCAGTACTTC. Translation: CASRGVLSYEQYF.

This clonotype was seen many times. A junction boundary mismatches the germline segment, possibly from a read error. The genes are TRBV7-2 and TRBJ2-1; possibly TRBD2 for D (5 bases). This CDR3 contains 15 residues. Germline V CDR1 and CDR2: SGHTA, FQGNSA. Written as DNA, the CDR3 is TGCGCCAGCAGCCCCGGCCGGACTGCGACCAATGAGCAGTTCTTC. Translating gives CASSPGRTATNEQFF.

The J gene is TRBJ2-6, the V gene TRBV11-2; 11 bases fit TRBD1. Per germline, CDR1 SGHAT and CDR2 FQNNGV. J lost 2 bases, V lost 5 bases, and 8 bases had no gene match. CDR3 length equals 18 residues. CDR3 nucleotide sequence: TGTGCCAGCAGCACAAGGACAGGGGGCCTCACTGGGGCCAACGTCCTGACTTTC. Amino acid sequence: CASSTRTGGLTGANVLTF.

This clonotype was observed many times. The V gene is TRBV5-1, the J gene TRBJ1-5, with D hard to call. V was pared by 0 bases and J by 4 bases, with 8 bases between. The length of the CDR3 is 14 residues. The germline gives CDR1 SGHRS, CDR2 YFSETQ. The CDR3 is CASSLGAFNQPQHF. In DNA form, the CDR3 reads TGCGCCAGCAGCTTGGGGGCCTTTAATCAGCCCCAGCATTTT. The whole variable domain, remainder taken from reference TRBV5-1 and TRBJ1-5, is KAGVTQTPRYLIKTRGQQVTLSCSPISGHRSVSWYQQTPGQGLQFLFEYFSETQRNKGNFPGRFSGRQFSNSRSEMNVSTLELGDSALYLCASSLGAFNQPQHFGDGTRLSIL.

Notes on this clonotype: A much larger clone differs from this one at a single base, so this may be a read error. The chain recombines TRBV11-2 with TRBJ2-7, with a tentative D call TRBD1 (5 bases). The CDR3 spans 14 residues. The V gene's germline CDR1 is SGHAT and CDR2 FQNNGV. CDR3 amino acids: CAIAPVGEWGERYF. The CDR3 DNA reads TGTGCCATCGCCCCGGTAGGGGAATGGGGCGAGCGGTACTTC.

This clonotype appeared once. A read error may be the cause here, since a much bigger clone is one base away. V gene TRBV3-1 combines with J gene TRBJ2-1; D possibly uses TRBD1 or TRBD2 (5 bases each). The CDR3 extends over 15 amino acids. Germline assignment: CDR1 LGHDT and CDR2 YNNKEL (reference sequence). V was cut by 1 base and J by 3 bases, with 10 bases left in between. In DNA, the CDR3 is TGTGCCAGCAGCCAAGGGGGACCGAACTACAATGAGCAGTTCTTC. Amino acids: CASSQGGPNYNEQFF.

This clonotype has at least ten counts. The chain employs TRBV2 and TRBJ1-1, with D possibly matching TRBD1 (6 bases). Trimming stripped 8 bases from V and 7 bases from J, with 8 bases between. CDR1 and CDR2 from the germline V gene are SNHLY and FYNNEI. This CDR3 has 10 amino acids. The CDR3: CASPGVEAFF. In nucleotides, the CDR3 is TGTGCCAGCCCAGGGGTTGAAGCTTTCTTT.

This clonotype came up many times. CDR3 loop: CASSLRSNLVGNTIYF. The CDR3 bases are TGTGCCAGCAGTTTACGGTCGAACCTAGTGGGAAACACCATATATTTT. The genes are TRBV28 and TRBJ1-3; D not resolved. Germline CDR1 and CDR2: MDHEN and SYDVKM. Deletions cut 2 bases from V and 4 bases from J, with 15 bases between. The CDR3 runs to 16 residues.

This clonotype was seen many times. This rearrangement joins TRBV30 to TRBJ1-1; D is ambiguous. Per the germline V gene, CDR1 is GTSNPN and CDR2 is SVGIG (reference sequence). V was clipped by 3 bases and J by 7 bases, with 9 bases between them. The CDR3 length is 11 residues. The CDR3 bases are TGTGCCTGGAGCGGGGTCGATGAAGCTTTCTTT. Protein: CAWSGVDEAFF.

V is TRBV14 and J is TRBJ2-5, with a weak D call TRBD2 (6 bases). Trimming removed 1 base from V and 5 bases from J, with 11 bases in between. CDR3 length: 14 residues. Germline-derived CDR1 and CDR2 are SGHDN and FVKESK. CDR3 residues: CASSQAFGSETQYF. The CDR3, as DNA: TGTGCCAGCAGCCAAGCTTTCGGGAGCGAGACCCAGTACTTC.

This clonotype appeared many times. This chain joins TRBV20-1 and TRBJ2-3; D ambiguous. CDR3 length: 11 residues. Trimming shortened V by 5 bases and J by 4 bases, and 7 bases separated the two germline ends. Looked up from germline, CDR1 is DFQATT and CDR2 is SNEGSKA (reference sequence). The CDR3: CSAPFSDTQYF. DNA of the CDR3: TGCAGTGCTCCCTTCTCAGATACGCAGTATTTT.

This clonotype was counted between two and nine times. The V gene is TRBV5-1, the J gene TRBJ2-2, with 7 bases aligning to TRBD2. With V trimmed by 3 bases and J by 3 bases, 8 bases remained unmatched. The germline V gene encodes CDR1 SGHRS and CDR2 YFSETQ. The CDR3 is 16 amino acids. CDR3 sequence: CASSSRPREDTGELFF. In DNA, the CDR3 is TGCGCCAGCAGCTCCCGTCCCCGGGAGGACACCGGGGAGCTGTTTTTT.

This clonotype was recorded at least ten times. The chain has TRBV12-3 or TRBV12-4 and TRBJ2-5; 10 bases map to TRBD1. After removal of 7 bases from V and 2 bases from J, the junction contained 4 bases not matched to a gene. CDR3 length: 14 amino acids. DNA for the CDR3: TGTGCCAGCAATTGGGACAGGGGACAAGAGACCCAGTACTTC. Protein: CASNWDRGQETQYF.

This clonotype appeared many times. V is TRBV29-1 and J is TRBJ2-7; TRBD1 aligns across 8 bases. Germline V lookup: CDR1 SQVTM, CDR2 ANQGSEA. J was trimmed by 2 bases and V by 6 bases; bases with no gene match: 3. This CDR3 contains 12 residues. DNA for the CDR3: TGCAGCGTAACGGACAGGGCCTACGAGCAGTACTTC. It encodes CSVTDRAYEQYF.

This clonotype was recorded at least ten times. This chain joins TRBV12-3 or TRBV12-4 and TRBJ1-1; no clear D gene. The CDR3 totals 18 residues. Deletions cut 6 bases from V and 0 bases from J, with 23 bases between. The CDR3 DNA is TGTGCCAGCAGCCCTACCTTGGGATCGGAGAGCATGAACACTGAAGCTTTCTTT. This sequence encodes CASSPTLGSESMNTEAFF.

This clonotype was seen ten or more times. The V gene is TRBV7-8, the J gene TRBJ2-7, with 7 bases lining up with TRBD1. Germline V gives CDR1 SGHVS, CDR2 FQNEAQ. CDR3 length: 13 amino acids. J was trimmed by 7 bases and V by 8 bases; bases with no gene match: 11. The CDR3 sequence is CASSSDRAREQYF. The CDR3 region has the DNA TGTGCCAGCTCCTCCGACAGGGCGCGGGAGCAGTACTTC.

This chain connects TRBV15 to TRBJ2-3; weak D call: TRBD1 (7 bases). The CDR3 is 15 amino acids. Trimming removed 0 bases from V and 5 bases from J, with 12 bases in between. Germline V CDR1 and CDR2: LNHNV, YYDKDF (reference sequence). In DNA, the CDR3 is TGTGCCACCAGCAGAGAGCAGGGGGAGGTAGATACGCAGTATTTT. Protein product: CATSREQGEVDTQYF.

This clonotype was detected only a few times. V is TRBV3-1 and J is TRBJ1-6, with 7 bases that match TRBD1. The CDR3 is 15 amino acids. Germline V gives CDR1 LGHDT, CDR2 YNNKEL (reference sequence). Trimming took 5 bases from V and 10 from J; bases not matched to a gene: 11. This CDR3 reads CASSTRQGEQSPLHF. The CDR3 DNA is TGTGCCAGCAGCACCCGACAGGGAGAACAGTCACCCCTCCACTTT.

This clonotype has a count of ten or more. The CDR3 coding sequence is TGTGCCAGCAGCCAAGTATATGCTAACACAGATACGCAGTATTTT. Translation: CASSQVYANTDTQYF. This sequence joins TRBV3-1 and TRBJ2-3; D not resolved. This CDR3 spans 15 amino acids. Germline CDR1 is LGHDT and CDR2 is YNNKEL (reference sequence). The V gene lost 1 base and the J gene lost 2 bases, with 10 bases spanning the gap.

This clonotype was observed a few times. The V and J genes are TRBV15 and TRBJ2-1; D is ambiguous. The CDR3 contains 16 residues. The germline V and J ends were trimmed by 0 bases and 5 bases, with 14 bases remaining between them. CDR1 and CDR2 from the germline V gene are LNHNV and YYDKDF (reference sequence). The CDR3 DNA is TGTGCCACCAGCAGAGAGTCGAGGTCAAGGGACAATGAGCAGTTCTTC. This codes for CATSRESRSRDNEQFF.